The 8 T cell receptor beta chains given below trace back to one sample, sequenced in a study of T cells in Graves' hyperthyroidism and ophthalmopathy. RNA transcripts gave rise to amplified TCR beta CDR3 regions. An initial round of RT-PCR targeting the TCR CDR3 relied on the HTBI primer set. In TCRdb, the multiplex PCR reads were re-called with MiXCR into one record per CDR3 protein. The sample includes 500,000 to 750,000 distinct CDR3 sequences, approximately 14% of them seen just once. The sample was blood. The receptors were sampled from a woman aged 25 to 39 with Graves' hyperthyroidism.

This clonotype turned up a few times. V is TRBV7-9 and J is TRBJ2-1; 13 bases are shared with TRBD2. Trimming removed 3 bases from V and 2 bases from J; junction bases left unmatched: 1. The CDR3 sequence is 16 residues long. Germline V gene lookup returns CDR1 SEHNR and CDR2 FQNEAQ (reference sequence). CDR3: CASSFTSGRAYNEQFF. CDR3 coding DNA: TGTGCCAGCAGCTTTACTAGCGGGAGGGCCTACAATGAGCAGTTCTTC.

This clonotype was observed many times. The chain employs TRBV5-1 and TRBJ2-2; the D call may be TRBD1 or TRBD2 (6 bases each). Per germline, CDR1 SGHRS and CDR2 YFSETQ. Deletions cut 2 bases from V and 3 bases from J, with 11 bases between. This CDR3 has 15 amino acids. The CDR3 bases are TGCGCCAGCAGCTTTCTGGAGGGGGACACCGGGGAGCTGTTTTTT. Amino acid sequence: CASSFLEGDTGELFF.

This clonotype was picked up many times. The chain joins TRBV7-9 to TRBJ2-1; TRBD2 might be the D (6 bases). This CDR3 comprises 14 residues. CDR1 is SEHNR and CDR2 is FQNEAQ in the germline V gene (reference sequence). The V end lost 5 bases, the J end lost 6 bases, and 14 bases lay between the germline ends. CDR3: CASSPGTSSNEQFF. CDR3 bases: TGTGCCAGCAGCCCTGGGACTTCGTCCAATGAGCAGTTCTTC.

This clonotype was detected many times. The J gene is TRBJ2-3, the V gene TRBV27, with D possibly TRBD2 on 5 matching bases. CDR1 is MNHEY, CDR2 SMNVEV, per germline (reference sequence). The CDR3 is 15 residues long. The V end lost 7 bases, the J end lost 2 bases, and 16 bases lay between the germline ends. The CDR3 reads CASTARSGPTDTQYF. Here the CDR3 DNA reads TGTGCCAGCACCGCCCGGAGCGGCCCCACAGATACGCAGTATTTT.

This clonotype was seen ten or more times. The chain is built from TRBV18 and TRBJ1-3, with no clear D. V lost 6 bases and J 4 bases, leaving 19 bases between the germline ends. Germline values: CDR1 KGHSH, CDR2 LQKENI. The length of the CDR3 is 16 residues. The chain's CDR3 is CASSSRRSYQGNTIYF. In nucleotides, the CDR3 is TGTGCCAGCTCTTCACGCCGAAGTTACCAGGGAAACACCATATATTTT.

This clonotype was found many times. The chain joins TRBV20-1 to TRBJ1-1, with D possibly TRBD1 on 5 matching bases. V was pared by 6 bases and J by 4 bases, with 18 bases between. Germline-derived CDR1 and CDR2 are DFQATT and SNEGSKA (reference sequence). The CDR3 sequence is 14 residues long. This CDR3 reads CSAQDAGLTTEAFF. The CDR3 nucleotides read TGCAGTGCCCAGGACGCAGGGCTGACCACTGAAGCTTTCTTT.

Points on this clonotype: The junction departs from germline at one end; a sequencing error may be responsible. V usage is TRBV7-7 and J usage is TRBJ2-6, with a possible D match to TRBD1 (6 bases). This CDR3 region has 16 residues. Per germline, CDR1 SSHAT and CDR2 FNYEAQ (reference sequence). The CDR3 spells CASSQGHHSGANVLTF. For the CDR3, the DNA is TGTGCTAGCAGCCAGGGACACCACTCTGGGGCCAACGTCCTGACTTTC.

This clonotype has at least ten counts. The chain is built from TRBV18 and TRBJ1-1; D is undetermined. This CDR3 comprises 13 residues. The germline V and J ends were trimmed by 6 bases and 1 base, with 9 bases remaining between them. Germline V gives CDR1 KGHSH, CDR2 LQKENI. The CDR3 protein is CASSSSGNTEAFF. Here the CDR3 DNA reads TGTGCCAGCTCGTCATCTGGGAACACTGAAGCTTTCTTT.